This record covers a single T cell receptor (beta chain). The target of this receptor is not known. Qualities for individual bases were not recorded, and no much larger clone is one base off. For the CD8 naive samples, CD45RO-negative cells were positively selected for CCR7, yielding a CD45RA+CCR7+ population from which TemRA cells were excluded. The donors were healthy, HIV-negative adults with no recently reported acute infections or vaccinations. All donors were Caucasian adults living in Nashville, Tennessee, USA. Blood was obtained by leukapheresis, after which PBMCs were separated by Ficoll-Histopaque density gradient centrifugation and cryopreserved in liquid nitrogen vapor phase. Analytical flow cytometry was used to check the purity and quantity of each magnetically sorted T cell population. Genomic DNA was isolated from every sorted fraction and measured by UV absorbance on a Nanodrop 2000c.

The data are from a study of shared clonotypes between healthy human individuals (dated by TCRdb to 2020 to 2021). Background for the entire study: Three men and a couple of women, aged 18 to 49 years, made up the cohort. Between about 0.94 and 8.9 billion PBMCs per donor were obtained by leukapheresis. To estimate repertoire size and how much clonotypes are shared between individuals, the study performed deep sequencing of blood TCR repertoires from a handful of healthy adults. To increase sequencing depth and limit assay-specific biases, different laboratories used diverse techniques to prepare libraries and sequence TCR repertoires. For each donor, CD4 naive and CD4 memory were each given three plates, CD8 naive was given two plates, and CD8 memory was given one plate.

The paper as a whole reports these results and caveats: Based on pairwise subsampling, the degree of clonotype sharing among donors was expected to be affected by sequencing depth. Sampling was restricted to blood, and TCR repertoires in tissue are likely to differ from TCR repertoires in blood. Across a few donors, around 5% of naive CD4, roughly 3.8% of naive CD8, 2.3% of memory CD4, and roughly 0.4% of memory CD8 clonotypes were shared. Because the study included a small number of donors, the genetic and exposure-history diversity represented was limited. Compared with non-shared clonotypes, clonotypes shared by all four sorted-subset donors had higher generation probabilities. Even with the large sequencing depth, rarefaction of the sorted-subset datasets indicated that sequencing was incomplete. Naive subsets generally had larger estimated clonotype richness than memory subsets did.

Using the deep immunoSEQ assay, multiplex PCR amplified TCR CDR3 regions from genomic DNA. Extracted genomic DNA from each cell subset was spread evenly across all wells of several immunoSEQ 96-well plates, with each plate serving as a replicate. For sorted subsets, each replicate PCR was loaded with about 0.2 ug genomic DNA, equivalent to about 33,000 T cell genomes. Purified libraries were quantified with a Qubit 3.0 fluorometer, sized on a Bioanalyzer 2100, and re-quantified with the KAPA Library Quantification kit. Every immunoSEQ 96-well plate was sequenced on a separate single-read 150-cycle Illumina NextSeq 550 flow cell. As for the original processing: Because the immunoSEQ output included only junctional sequences and no quality scores, the filtering could not be the same as the filtering used for full-length reads. Sequences were annotated with PyIR, a Python wrapper for IgBLAST v1.9, and V/J genes and CDR3 were assigned using IMGT germline references. Reads with weak V/J assignments (E-value above 1e-6), missing CDR3, stop codons, out-of-frame junctions, or ambiguous translated residues were removed. V3J clonotypes were defined as sequences sharing an identical inferred V gene, J gene, and CDR3 amino acid sequence. To compute the percentage overlap between repertoires, the number of shared unique clonotypes was divided by the size of the smaller repertoire. Richness of each repertoire was evaluated using RTK rarefaction, the Chao1 estimator, and Recon v2.1 estimates of unobserved clonotypes. OLGA was used to compute generation probabilities for all TCRbeta clonotypes that the gDNA method yielded from a handful of donors. Here the immuneACCESS table is served through TCRdb, limited to in-frame sequences with V and J called. Missing clones are a known gap in these copies; in checked studies unresolved V genes cover under half, and the rest lacks a known reason. That table furnishes V, J and clone size, whereas the DNA furnished D and trimming. Across this sample there are about 2.1 million clones, with around 95% seen only once. Together, the top ten hold about 1.6% of the sample.

The receptor comes from a young man in good health. Some clones in this sample may be carry-over from other donors' samples. Material for sequencing was naive CD8+ T cells from PBMCs. The cell subset or site tag for this specimen amounts to: CD45RA+CCR7+.

The encoded CDR3 is CASSLWQGKDQPQHF. The DNA is as follows: TGTGCCAGCAGTTTATGGCAGGGAAAGGATCAGCCCCAGCATTTT. The sequence joins TRBV28 to TRBJ1-5; TRBD1 is possibly the D segment (5 matching bases). The germline V gene yields MDHEN for CDR1 and SYDVKM for CDR2. From the cysteine through the phenylalanine, the CDR3 covers 15 amino acids. Here the CDR3 DNA is all that survives: 45 bases in frame from base 1. V and J lose 0 bases and 5 bases, and a span of 11 bases separates them. The variable domain in full, with residues beyond the CDR3 obtained from the reference TRBV28 and TRBJ1-5 genes, is DVKVTQSSRYLVKRTGEKVFLECVQDMDHENMFWYRQDPGLGLRLIYFSYDVKMKEKGDIPEGYSVSREKKERFSLILESASTNQTSMYLCASSLWQGKDQPQHFGDGTRLSIL.